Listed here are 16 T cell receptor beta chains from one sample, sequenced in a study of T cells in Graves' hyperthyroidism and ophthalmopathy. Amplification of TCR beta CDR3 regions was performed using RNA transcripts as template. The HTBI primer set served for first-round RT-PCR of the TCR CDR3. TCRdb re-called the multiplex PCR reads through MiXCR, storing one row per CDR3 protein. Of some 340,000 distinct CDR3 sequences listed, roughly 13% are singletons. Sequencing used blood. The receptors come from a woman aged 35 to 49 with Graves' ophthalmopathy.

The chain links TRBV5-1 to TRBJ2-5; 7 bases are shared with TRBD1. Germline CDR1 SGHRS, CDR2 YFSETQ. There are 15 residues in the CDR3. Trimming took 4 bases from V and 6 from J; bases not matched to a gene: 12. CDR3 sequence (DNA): TGCGCCAGCAGCCTAGGTAGACAGGGAGCGAAGACCCAGTACTTC. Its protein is CASSLGRQGAKTQYF.

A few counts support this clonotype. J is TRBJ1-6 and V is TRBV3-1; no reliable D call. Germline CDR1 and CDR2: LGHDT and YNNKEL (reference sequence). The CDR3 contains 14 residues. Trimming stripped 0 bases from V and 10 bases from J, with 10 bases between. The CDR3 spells CASSQDGKGSPLHF. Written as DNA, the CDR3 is TGTGCCAGCAGCCAAGATGGGAAGGGCTCACCCCTCCACTTT.

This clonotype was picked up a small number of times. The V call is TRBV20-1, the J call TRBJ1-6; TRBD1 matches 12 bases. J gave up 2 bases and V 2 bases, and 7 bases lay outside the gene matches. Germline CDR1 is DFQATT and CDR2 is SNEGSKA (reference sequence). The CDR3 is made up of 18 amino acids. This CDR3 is CSARRPGTGGAYNSPLHF. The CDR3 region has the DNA TGCAGTGCTAGACGCCCCGGGACAGGGGGCGCCTATAATTCACCCCTCCACTTT.

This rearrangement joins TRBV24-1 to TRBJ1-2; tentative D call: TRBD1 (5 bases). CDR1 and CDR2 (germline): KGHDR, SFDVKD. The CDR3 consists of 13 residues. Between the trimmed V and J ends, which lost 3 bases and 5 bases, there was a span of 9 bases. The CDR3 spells CATSDGGIYGYTF. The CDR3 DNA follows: TGTGCCACCAGTGATGGGGGTATTTATGGCTACACCTTC.

The CDR3 here is CASREPGDYEQYF. CDR3 coding DNA: TGTGCCAGCAGGGAGCCGGGAGACTACGAGCAGTACTTC. The chain uses TRBV2 and TRBJ2-7, with D possibly being TRBD2 (6 bases). Germline V gives CDR1 SNHLY, CDR2 FYNNEI. Trimming took 6 bases from V and 3 from J, leaving 12 bases between them. This CDR3 has 13 residues.

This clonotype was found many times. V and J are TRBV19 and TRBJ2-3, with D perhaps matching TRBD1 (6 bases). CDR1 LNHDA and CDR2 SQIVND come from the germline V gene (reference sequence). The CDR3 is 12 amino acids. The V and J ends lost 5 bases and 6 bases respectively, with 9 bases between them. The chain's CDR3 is CASSETGDTQYF. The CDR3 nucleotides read TGTGCCAGTAGTGAAACAGGGGATACGCAGTATTTT.

CDR3 DNA: TGCGCCAGCAGCTGGGCAGGAACATACGAGCAGTACTTC. Its protein product is CASSWAGTYEQYF. The rearrangement uses TRBV5-1 and TRBJ2-7; D gene unclear. This CDR3 region has 13 residues. The V end was cut by 3 bases, the J end by 4 bases, with 11 bases between. Germline CDR1 and CDR2: SGHRS and YFSETQ.

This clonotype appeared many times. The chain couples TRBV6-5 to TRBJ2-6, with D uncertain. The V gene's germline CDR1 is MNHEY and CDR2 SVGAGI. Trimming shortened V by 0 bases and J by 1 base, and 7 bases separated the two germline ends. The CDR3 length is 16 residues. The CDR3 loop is CASSYSLASGANVLTF. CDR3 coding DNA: TGTGCCAGCAGTTACTCGTTGGCTTCTGGGGCCAACGTCCTGACTTTC.

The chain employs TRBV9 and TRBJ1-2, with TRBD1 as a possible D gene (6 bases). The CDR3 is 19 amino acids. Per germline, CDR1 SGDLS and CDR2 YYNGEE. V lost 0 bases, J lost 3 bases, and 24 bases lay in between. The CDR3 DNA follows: TGTGCCAGCAGCGTAGGAGGGGGACGGATCGGGGGAAAAGACTATGGCTACACCTTC. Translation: CASSVGGGRIGGKDYGYTF.

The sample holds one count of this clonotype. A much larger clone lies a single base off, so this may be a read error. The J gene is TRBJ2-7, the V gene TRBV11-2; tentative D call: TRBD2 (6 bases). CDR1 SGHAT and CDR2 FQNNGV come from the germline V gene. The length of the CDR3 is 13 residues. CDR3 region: CTSSLGRGNEQYF. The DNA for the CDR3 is TGTACCAGCAGCTTAGGACGGGGGAACGAGCAGTACTTC.

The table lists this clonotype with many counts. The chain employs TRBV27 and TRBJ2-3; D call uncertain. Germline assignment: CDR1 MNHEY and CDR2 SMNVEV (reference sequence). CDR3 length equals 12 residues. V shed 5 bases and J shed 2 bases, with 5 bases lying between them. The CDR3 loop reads CASSTDTDTQYF. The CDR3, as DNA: TGTGCCAGCAGTACAGACACAGATACGCAGTATTTT.

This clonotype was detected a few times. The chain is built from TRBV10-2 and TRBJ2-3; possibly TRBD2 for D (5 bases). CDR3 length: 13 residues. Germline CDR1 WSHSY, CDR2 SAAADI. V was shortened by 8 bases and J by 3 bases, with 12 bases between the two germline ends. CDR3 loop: CASWRRETDTQYF. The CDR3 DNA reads TGCGCCAGCTGGCGAAGGGAGACAGATACGCAGTATTTT.

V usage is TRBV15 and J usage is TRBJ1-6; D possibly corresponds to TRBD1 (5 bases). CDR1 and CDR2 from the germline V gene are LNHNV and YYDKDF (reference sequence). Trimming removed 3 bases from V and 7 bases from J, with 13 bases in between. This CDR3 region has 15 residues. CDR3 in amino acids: CATSSGGQGNSPLHF. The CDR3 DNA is TGTGCCACCAGCAGTGGAGGTCAGGGAAATTCACCCCTCCACTTT. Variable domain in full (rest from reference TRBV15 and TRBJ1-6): DAMVIQNPRYQVTQFGKPVTLSCSQTLNHNVMYWYQQKSSQAPKLLFHYYDKDFNNEADTPDNFQSRRPNTSFCFLDIRSPGLGDTAMYLCATSSGGQGNSPLHFGNGTRLTVT.

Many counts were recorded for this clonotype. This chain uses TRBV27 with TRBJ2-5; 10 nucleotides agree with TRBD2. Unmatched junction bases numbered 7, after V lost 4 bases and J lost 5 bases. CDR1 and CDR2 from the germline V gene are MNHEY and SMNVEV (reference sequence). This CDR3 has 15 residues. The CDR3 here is CASSSLAGVRETQYF. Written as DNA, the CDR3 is TGTGCCAGCAGTTCCCTAGCGGGAGTAAGGGAGACCCAGTACTTC.

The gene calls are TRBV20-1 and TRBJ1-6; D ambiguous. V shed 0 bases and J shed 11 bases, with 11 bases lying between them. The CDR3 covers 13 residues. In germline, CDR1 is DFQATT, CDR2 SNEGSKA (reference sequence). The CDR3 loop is CSARDSDRTPLHF. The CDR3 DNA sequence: TGCAGTGCTAGAGATAGCGACCGAACACCCCTCCACTTT.

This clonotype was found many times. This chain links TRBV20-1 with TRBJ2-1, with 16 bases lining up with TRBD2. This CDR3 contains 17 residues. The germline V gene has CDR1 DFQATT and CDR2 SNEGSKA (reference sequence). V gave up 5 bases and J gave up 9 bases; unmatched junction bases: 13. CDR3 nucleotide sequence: TGCAGTGCTCCCAAGGCCGGGACTAGCGGGAGGGTTGCTGAGCAGTTCTTC. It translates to CSAPKAGTSGRVAEQFF.